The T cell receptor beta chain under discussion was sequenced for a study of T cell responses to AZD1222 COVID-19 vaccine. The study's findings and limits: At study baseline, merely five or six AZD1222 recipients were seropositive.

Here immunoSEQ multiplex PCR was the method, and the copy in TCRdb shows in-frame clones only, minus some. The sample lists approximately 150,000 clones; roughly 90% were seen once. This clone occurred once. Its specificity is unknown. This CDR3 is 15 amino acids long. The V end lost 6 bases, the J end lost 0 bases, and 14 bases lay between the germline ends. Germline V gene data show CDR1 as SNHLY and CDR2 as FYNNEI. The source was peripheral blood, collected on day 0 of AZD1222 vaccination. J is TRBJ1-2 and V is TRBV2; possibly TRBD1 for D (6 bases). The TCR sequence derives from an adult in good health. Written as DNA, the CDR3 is TGTGCCAGCAGCGAGGGGGGACCTACTAACTATGGCTACACCTTC. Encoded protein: CASSEGGPTNYGYTF.